These T cell receptor beta chains were read from a single sample in a study of CD8+ T cells in alopecia areata. Clones were read by immunoSEQ multiplex PCR, and TCRdb kept only the in-frame ones, dropping some. The sample holds 100,000 to 150,000 clones, approximately 49% seen once. Specimen: CD8+ T cells sorted from blood, collected at week 0. These receptor sequences come from a human donor with alopecia areata. The CDR3 runs from the conserved cysteine through the conserved F or W. D genes are given only for firm matches. Where a row states a size, it is once, few, many or the class of an expanded clone; other rows omit it.

clone_size	j_call	cdr3_length	d_call	v_call	cdr3_aa	cdr3_nt
once	TRBJ1-1	13	.	TRBV13	CASSPPVGTEAFF	TGTGCCAGCAGCCCGCCGGTGGGCACTGAAGCTTTCTTT
.	TRBJ2-5	15	.	TRBV7-8	CASSLVDSLGETQYF	TGTGCCAGCAGCTTAGTTGACAGTCTGGGGGAGACCCAGTACTTC
.	TRBJ2-5	15	TRBD2	TRBV29-1	CSVVGEGTSGETQYF	TGCAGCGTTGTGGGTGAAGGGACTAGCGGGGAGACCCAGTACTTC
.	TRBJ1-5	16	.	TRBV27	CASSLSLGHSNQPQHF	TGTGCCAGCAGTTTATCCCTAGGACATAGCAATCAGCCCCAGCATTTT
many	TRBJ1-1	15	.	TRBV7-4	CASGEGGGMNTEAFF	TGTGCCAGCGGGGAAGGGGGAGGAATGAACACTGAAGCTTTCTTT
.	TRBJ2-4	13	.	TRBV4-3	CASSQGRGNIQYF	TGCGCCAGCAGCCAAGGGCGAGGAAACATTCAGTACTTC
few	TRBJ2-7	14	.	TRBV5-4	CASSWGDTSYEQYF	TGTGCCAGCAGCTGGGGGGACACATCCTACGAGCAGTACTTC
few	TRBJ1-3	15	.	TRBV6-5	CASSYSGTVGNTIYF	TGTGCCAGCAGTTACTCCGGGACGGTTGGAAACACCATATATTTT
medium-sized	TRBJ2-5	15	TRBD1	TRBV9	CASSPRTGGPETQYF	TGTGCCAGCAGCCCGCGGACAGGGGGCCCAGAGACCCAGTACTTC
.	TRBJ1-1	13	.	TRBV7-2	CASSVGGDTEAFF	TGCGCCAGCAGCGTGGGGGGTGACACTGAAGCTTTCTTT
.	TRBJ1-2	16	TRBD1	TRBV19	CASSTRTGQANYGYTF	TGTGCCAGTAGTACAAGGACAGGGCAGGCTAACTATGGCTACACCTTC